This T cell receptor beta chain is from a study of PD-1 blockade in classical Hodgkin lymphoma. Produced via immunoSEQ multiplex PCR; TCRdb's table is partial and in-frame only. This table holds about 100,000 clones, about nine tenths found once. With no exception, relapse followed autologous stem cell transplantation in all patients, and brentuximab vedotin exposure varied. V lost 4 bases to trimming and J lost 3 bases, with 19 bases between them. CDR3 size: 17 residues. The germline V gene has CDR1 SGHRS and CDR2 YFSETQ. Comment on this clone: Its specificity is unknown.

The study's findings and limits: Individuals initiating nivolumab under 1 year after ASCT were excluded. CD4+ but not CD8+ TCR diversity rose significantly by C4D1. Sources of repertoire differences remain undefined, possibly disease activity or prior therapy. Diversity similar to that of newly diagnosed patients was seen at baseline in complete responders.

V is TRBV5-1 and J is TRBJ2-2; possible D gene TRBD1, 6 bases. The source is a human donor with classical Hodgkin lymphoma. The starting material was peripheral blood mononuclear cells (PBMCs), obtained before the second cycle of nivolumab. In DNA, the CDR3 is TGCGCCAGCAGCCTACGAAACAGGGTTGACTACACCGGGGAGCTGTTTTTT. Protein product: CASSLRNRVDYTGELFF.